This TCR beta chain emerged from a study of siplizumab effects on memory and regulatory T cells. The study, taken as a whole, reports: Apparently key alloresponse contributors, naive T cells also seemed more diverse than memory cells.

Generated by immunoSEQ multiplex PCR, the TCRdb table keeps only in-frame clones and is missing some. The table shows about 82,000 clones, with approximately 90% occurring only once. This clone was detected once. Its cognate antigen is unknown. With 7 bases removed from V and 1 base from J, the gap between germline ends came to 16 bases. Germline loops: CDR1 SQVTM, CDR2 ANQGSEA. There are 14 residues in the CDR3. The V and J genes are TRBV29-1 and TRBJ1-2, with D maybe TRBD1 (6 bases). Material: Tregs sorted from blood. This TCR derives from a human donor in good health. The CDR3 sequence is CSATGQGSNYGYTF. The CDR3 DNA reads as TGCAGCGCCACCGGGCAGGGGAGTAACTATGGCTACACCTTC.